This T cell receptor beta chain was documented in a study of T cell responses to AZD1222 COVID-19 vaccine. Libraries were prepared by immunoSEQ multiplex PCR; TCRdb keeps only in-frame clonotypes and omits some of them. The sample has 100,000 to 150,000 clones, around 92% seen once. Findings and limits, study-wide: Baseline serostatus was positive in only a handful of AZD1222 recipients. Donors were mostly white British, more females; clonal diversity possibly underestimated.

Worth noting for this clone: As yet, its antigen is unknown.

The sequenced sample was peripheral blood, obtained on day 0 of AZD1222 vaccination. The source of this sequence is an adult in good health.

In DNA form, the CDR3 reads TGTGCCAGTAGTATCTCCGGGACGCAGTATGGCTACACCTTC. As protein: CASSISGTQYGYTF. The rearrangement uses TRBV19 and TRBJ1-2; D might be TRBD1 (5 bases). Germline CDR1 and CDR2: LNHDA and SQIVND (reference sequence). V lost 3 bases and J 5 bases, leaving 13 bases between the germline ends. There are 14 residues in the CDR3.